Below are 4 T cell receptor beta chains sequenced from a single sample in a study of T-cell reconstitution after alpha-beta-depleted transplantation in children. This sample's TCRbeta library carried unique molecular identifier barcodes. TCRdb itself ran the PCR reads through MiXCR, one entry per CDR3 protein. The table shows 300,000 to 400,000 distinct CDR3 sequences, with about 17% occurring only once. Sequenced material: PBMCs, mostly from graft donor cells, taken 360 days after TCRalphabeta/CD19-depleted stem cell transplant. The receptors stem from a male patient aged 2 to 10 who had a stem cell transplant for acute lymphoblastic leukemia, so the T cells may come from the graft donor.

This clonotype was found a few times. The rearrangement uses TRBV24-1 and TRBJ2-5; 10 nucleotides agree with TRBD1. The germline gives CDR1 KGHDR, CDR2 SFDVKD. The CDR3 has 18 residues. Trimming took 3 bases from V and 3 from J; bases not matched to a gene: 12. The CDR3, as DNA: TGTGCCACCAGTGATATAGGACGGACAGGGGGTTTTGAAGAGACCCAGTACTTC. It specifies CATSDIGRTGGFEETQYF.

This clonotype was detected many times. This rearrangement joins TRBV4-3 to TRBJ2-3; D is possibly TRBD1 (5 bases). Looked up from germline, CDR1 is LGHNA and CDR2 is YSLEER. V lost 0 bases to trimming and J lost 14 bases, with 18 bases between them. The CDR3 loop spans 14 amino acids. CDR3 loop: CASSQDSRGSSPYF. CDR3 in DNA: TGCGCCAGCAGCCAAGATAGTAGGGGATCTTCGCCGTATTTT.

This rearrangement joins TRBV28 to TRBJ2-1; D ambiguous. Trimming took 8 bases from V and 3 from J, leaving 5 bases between them. Germline-derived CDR1 and CDR2 are MDHEN and SYDVKM. The CDR3 has 11 amino acids. The CDR3 DNA is TGTGCCAGCCTATTCTACAATGAGCAGTTCTTC. It specifies CASLFYNEQFF.

The chain employs TRBV3-1 and TRBJ2-1; TRBD2 aligns across 8 bases. The ends lost 0 bases at V and 14 bases at J; junction bases unmatched: 6. CDR3 size: 13 residues. CDR1 is LGHDT and CDR2 is YNNKEL in the germline V gene (reference sequence). CDR3 sequence: CASSQEVAGKKFF. Here the CDR3 DNA reads TGTGCCAGCAGCCAAGAGGTAGCGGGGAAAAAGTTCTTC.